Each of the 16 T cell receptor beta chains below was sequenced from the same sample in a study of cytomegalovirus exposure and HLA in healthy donors. PCR used 60 Vbeta primers and 13 Jbeta primers. Profiled with immunoSEQ multiplex PCR; TCRdb holds only in-frame clones, not every one. The sample contains 100,000 to 150,000 clones, around 80% of which appear only once. Sequencing was carried out using PBMCs. The source is a middle-aged man in good health and CMV-seronegative.

This clone was counted only a few times. The J gene is TRBJ1-3, the V gene TRBV10-3, with TRBD1 identical over 9 bases. The CDR3 covers 14 residues. V lost 6 bases, J lost 8 bases, and 8 bases stayed unmatched. Looked up from germline, CDR1 is ENHRY and CDR2 is SYGVKD. For the CDR3, the DNA is TGTGCCATCAGCACACCGGGACAGGGACACACCATATATTTT. The encoded protein is CAISTPGQGHTIYF.

This rearrangement joins TRBV18 to TRBJ2-5; D possibly corresponds to TRBD2 (6 bases). V lost 8 bases and J lost 5, with 12 bases in between. The CDR3 runs 12 residues. Germline lookup yields CDR1 KGHSH and CDR2 LQKENI. Written as DNA, the CDR3 is TGTGCCAGCGCCGGGGAGGTGGAGACCCAGTACTTC. Translating gives CASAGEVETQYF. The variable domain in full, completed from reference TRBV18 and TRBJ2-5, reads NAGVMQNPRHLVRRRGQEARLRCSPMKGHSHVYWYRQLPEEGLKFMVYLQKENIIDESGMPKERFSAEFPKEGPSILRIQQVVRGDSAAYFCASAGEVETQYFGPGTRLLVL.

V usage is TRBV27 and J usage is TRBJ2-4; tentatively, D is TRBD1 (6 bases). Trimming shortened V by 0 bases and J by 1 base, and 10 bases separated the two germline ends. Germline V gene data show CDR1 as MNHEY and CDR2 as SMNVEV (reference sequence). The CDR3 is made up of 16 amino acids. CDR3 in amino acids: CASSLSRRGAKNIQYF. As DNA, the CDR3 is TGTGCCAGCAGTTTATCTAGAAGGGGGGCCAAAAACATTCAGTACTTC.

This chain joins TRBV11-1 and TRBJ1-1, with D perhaps matching TRBD1 (6 bases). This CDR3 is 14 amino acids long. V was trimmed by 5 bases and J by 4 bases, leaving 14 bases between them. CDR1 and CDR2 from the germline V gene are SGHAT and FQDESV (reference sequence). The CDR3 is CASSIGGLSTEAFF. For the CDR3, the DNA is TGTGCCAGCAGCATAGGGGGACTGAGCACTGAAGCTTTCTTT.

This chain connects TRBV10-3 to TRBJ2-3, with 7 positions matching TRBD2. Germline assignment: CDR1 ENHRY and CDR2 SYGVKD. The CDR3 contains 16 residues. Germline trimming cut 0 bases from V and 8 bases from J; bases unmatched to any gene: 11. The CDR3 region is CAISESLTGGERTQYF. DNA for the CDR3: TGTGCCATCAGTGAGTCCTTGACGGGGGGAGAACGTACGCAGTATTTT.

This clone showed up just a few times. CDR3 DNA: TGTGCCAGCAGCGGGACAGGGGGTAGGAGCGAGCAGTACGTC. As protein: CASSGTGGRSEQYV. This chain uses TRBV2 with TRBJ2-7; 11 nucleotides match TRBD1. The CDR3 runs to 14 residues. Looked up from germline, CDR1 is SNHLY and CDR2 is FYNNEI. Trimming cost V 6 bases and J 6 bases; bases outside gene matches: 7.

The V gene is TRBV27, the J gene TRBJ1-2; D unresolved. Germline V gene lookup returns CDR1 MNHEY and CDR2 SMNVEV (reference sequence). The CDR3 is 14 amino acids. V lost 0 bases and J lost 3, with 8 bases in between. The CDR3 DNA follows: TGTGCCAGCAGTTTATCATGGCAAGACTATGGCTACACCTTC. Translated: CASSLSWQDYGYTF.

This clone was picked up one time. One junction end disagrees with the germline gene, perhaps due to a read error. At the DNA level, this CDR3 is encoded by other sequences in the same sample as well. The gene calls are TRBV28 and TRBJ1-5, with D uncertain. Germline lookup yields CDR1 MDHEN and CDR2 SYDVKM. The CDR3 totals 11 residues. CDR3 in amino acids: CASSSEEPQHF. CDR3 DNA: TGTGCCAGTAGTTCCGAGGAGCCCCAGCATTTT.

CDR3 protein: CASSLDSSNYGYTF. The CDR3 DNA is TGTGCCAGCAGCCTGGACAGCTCTAACTATGGCTACACCTTC. The genes are TRBV9 and TRBJ1-2; weak D call: TRBD1 (6 bases). This CDR3 has 14 amino acids. The germline V gene has CDR1 SGDLS and CDR2 YYNGEE. The V and J ends lost 4 bases and 0 bases respectively, with 10 bases between them.

The chain carries TRBV19 and TRBJ2-1, with 12 positions matching TRBD2. V trimming: 4 bases; J trimming: 4 bases; junction bases outside the gene matches: 5. CDR3 length equals 16 residues. Germline V gives CDR1 LNHDA, CDR2 SQIVND (reference sequence). CDR3 loop: CASSTTSGGYYNEQFF. CDR3 nucleotide sequence: TGTGCCAGTAGTACGACTAGCGGGGGCTATTACAATGAGCAGTTCTTC.

Here the CDR3 reads CASSQDLRVGPANYGYTF. Written as DNA, the CDR3 is TGCGCCAGCAGCCAAGATCTGAGGGTTGGCCCTGCTAACTATGGCTACACCTTC. V is TRBV4-3 and J is TRBJ1-2, with D uncertain. This CDR3 is 18 amino acids long. Germline V gene sequence: CDR1 LGHNA, CDR2 YSLEER. Trimming left V 0 bases short and J 0 bases short, with 17 bases between.

This clone has only a few counts. The chain joins TRBV30 to TRBJ2-7; no clear D. Germline CDR1 and CDR2: GTSNPN and SVGIG (reference sequence). The CDR3 runs 14 residues. The ends were cut back, 3 bases at V and 0 bases at J, with 12 bases in the middle. CDR3 protein: CAWSWATSSYEQYV. CDR3 in DNA: TGTGCCTGGAGCTGGGCAACAAGCTCCTACGAGCAGTACGTC.

V and J are TRBV18 and TRBJ1-1; no definite D call. Germline CDR1 reads KGHSH; CDR2 reads LQKENI. Trimming removed 3 bases from V and 2 bases from J, with 13 bases in between. The CDR3 is 15 amino acids. The CDR3, as DNA: TGTGCCAGCTCACCTACCGGGGATACTAACACTGAAGCTTTCTTT. This encodes CASSPTGDTNTEAFF.

The chain employs TRBV28 and TRBJ1-2, with a tentative D call TRBD1 (6 bases). Trimming took off 5 bases at V and 1 base at J, with 17 bases between the two ends. The V gene's germline CDR1 is MDHEN and CDR2 SYDVKM. There are 16 residues in the CDR3. CDR3 coding DNA: TGTGCCAGCAGTGCCCCCGGGGGGCCGGGTAACTATGGCTACACCTTC. This codes for CASSAPGGPGNYGYTF.

The gene calls are TRBV14 and TRBJ2-3, with D maybe TRBD2 (7 bases). Trimming took off 1 base at V and 4 bases at J, with 9 bases between the two ends. The germline gives CDR1 SGHDN, CDR2 FVKESK. The CDR3 consists of 14 residues. DNA of the CDR3: TGTGCCAGCAGCCAAGGGGGGGGGCCAGATACGCAGTATTTT. It yields the protein CASSQGGGPDTQYF.

The rearrangement joins TRBV5-8 to TRBJ1-1; D gene unclear. V lost 0 bases and J 8 bases, leaving 14 bases between the germline ends. The CDR3 sequence is 14 residues long. Germline CDR1 is SGHTS and CDR2 is YDEGEE. The CDR3 sequence: CASSLGGSPLEAFF. CDR3 bases: TGTGCCAGCAGCTTGGGCGGCTCCCCTCTAGAAGCTTTCTTT.